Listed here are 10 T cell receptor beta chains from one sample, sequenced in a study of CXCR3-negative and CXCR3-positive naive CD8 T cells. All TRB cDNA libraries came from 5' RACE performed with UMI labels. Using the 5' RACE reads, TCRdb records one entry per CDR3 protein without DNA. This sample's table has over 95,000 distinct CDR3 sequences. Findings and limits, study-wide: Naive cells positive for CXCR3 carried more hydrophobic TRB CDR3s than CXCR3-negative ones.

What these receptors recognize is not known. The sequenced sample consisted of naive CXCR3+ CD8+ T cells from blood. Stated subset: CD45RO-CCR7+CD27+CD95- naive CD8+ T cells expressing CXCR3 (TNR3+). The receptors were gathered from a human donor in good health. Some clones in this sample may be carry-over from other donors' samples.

CDR3 loop: CASSSTGVTYEQYF. The rearrangement joins TRBV7-9 to TRBJ2-7; TCRdb reports TRBD1, a call that lacks DNA to check it against. Germline CDR1 and CDR2: SEHNR and FQNEAQ (reference sequence). The CDR3 runs to 14 residues.

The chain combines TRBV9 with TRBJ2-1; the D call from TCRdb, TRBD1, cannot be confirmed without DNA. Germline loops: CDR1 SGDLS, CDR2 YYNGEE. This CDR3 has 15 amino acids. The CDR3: CASSAGTGAGSEQFF. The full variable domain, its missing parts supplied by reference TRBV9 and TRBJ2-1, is DSGVTQTPKHLITATGQRVTLRCSPRSGDLSVYWYQQSLDQGLQFLIQYYNGEERAKGNILERFSAQQFPDLHSELNLSSLELGDSALYFCASSAGTGAGSEQFFGPGTRLTVL.

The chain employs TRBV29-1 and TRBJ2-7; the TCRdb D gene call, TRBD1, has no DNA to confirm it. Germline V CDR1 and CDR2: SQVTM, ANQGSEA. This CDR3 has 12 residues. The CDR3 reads CSASGQGYEQYF.

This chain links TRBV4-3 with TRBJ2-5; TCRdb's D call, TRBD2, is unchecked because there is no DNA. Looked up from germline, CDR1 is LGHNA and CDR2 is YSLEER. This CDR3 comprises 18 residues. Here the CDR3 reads CTSSQERLAGGPLETQYF.

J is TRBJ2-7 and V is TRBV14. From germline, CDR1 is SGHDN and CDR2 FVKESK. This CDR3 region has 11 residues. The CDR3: CASSLGRVPYF.

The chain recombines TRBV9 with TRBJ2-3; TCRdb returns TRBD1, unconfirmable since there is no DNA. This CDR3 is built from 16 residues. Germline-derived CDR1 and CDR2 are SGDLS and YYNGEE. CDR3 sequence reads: CASDRDERPITDTQYF.

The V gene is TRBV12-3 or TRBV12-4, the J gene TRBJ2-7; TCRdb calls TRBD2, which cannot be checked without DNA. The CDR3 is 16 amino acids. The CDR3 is CASSPPGGLSSYEQYF.

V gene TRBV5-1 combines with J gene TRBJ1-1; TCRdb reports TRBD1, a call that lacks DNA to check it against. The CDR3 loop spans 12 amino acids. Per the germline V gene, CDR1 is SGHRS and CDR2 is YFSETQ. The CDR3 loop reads CASEGFGTEAFF. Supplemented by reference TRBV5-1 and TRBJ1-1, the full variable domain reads KAGVTQTPRYLIKTRGQQVTLSCSPISGHRSVSWYQQTPGQGLQFLFEYFSETQRNKGNFPGRFSGRQFSNSRSEMNVSTLELGDSALYLCASEGFGTEAFFGQGTRLTVV.

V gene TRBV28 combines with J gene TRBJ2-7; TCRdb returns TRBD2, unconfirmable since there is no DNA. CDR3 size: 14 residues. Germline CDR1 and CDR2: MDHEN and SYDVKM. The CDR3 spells CASRLAEPSYERYF.

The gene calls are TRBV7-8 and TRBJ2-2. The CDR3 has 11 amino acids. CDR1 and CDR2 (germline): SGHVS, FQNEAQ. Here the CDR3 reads CASSLRRELFF.